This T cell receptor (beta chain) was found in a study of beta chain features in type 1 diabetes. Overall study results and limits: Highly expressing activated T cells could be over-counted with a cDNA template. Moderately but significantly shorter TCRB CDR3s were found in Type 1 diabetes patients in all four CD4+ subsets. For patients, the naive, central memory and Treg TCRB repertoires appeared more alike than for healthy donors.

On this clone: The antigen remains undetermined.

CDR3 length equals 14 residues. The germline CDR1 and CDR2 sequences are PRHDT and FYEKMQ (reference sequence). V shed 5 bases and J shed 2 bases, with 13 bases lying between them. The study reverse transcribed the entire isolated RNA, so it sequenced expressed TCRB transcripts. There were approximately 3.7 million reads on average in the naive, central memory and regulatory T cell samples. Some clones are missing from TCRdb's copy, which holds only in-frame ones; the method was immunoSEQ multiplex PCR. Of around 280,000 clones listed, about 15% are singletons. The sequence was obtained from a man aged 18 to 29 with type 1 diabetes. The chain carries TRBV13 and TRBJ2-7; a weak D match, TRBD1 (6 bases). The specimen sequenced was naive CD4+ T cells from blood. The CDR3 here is CASSPRTVPYEQYF. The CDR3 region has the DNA TGTGCCAGCAGCCCGCGGACAGTCCCCTACGAGCAGTACTTC.